This T cell receptor (beta chain) derives from a study of blood T cell repertoires in COVID-19. The overall study: Both acute and convalescent COVID-19 samples were obtained from the United States, Italy and Spain. The cDNA or gDNA used as material had been derived from T cells, B-cell-depleted T cells, or PBMCs.

Germline CDR1 is MNHNS and CDR2 is SASEGT. Trimming took off 1 base at V and 4 bases at J, with 16 bases between the two ends. The CDR3 has 16 amino acids. Measured with immunoSEQ multiplex PCR; TCRdb has only the in-frame clones, and not every one. The top ten clones hold around 0.93% of a sample with more than 300,000 clones, nearly 90% of them seen once. The TCR originated in a woman in her forties with COVID-19, enrolled during active disease. The sequenced sample consisted of peripheral blood. This rearrangement joins TRBV6-1 to TRBJ1-2; tentative D call: TRBD1 (6 bases). For the CDR3, the DNA is TGTGCCAGCAGTGAAGTCGCAGCGGGGGGCGGCTATGGCTACACCTTC. It specifies CASSEVAAGGGYGYTF.